This TCR beta chain stems from a study of blood T cells in healthy people across ages. Study-wide results and limits: There were more naive CD4+ cells and higher diversity in long-lived donors than in aged donors. One million T cells yielded diversity estimates that were considered underestimates.

The CDR3 is made up of 15 amino acids. V lost 1 base to trimming and J lost 10 bases; unmatched junction nucleotides: 6. The germline V gene encodes CDR1 SNHLY and CDR2 FYNNEI. This clonotype appeared a few times. No antigen is known for it. A second PCR of about 7 to 12 cycles used a sample-barcoded 5' primer and a J-beta primer mix. TCRdb re-derived calls from the 5' RACE reads in MiXCR, one entry per CDR3 protein. The repertoire holds around 500,000 distinct CDR3 sequences, with about 27% as singletons. The donors, aged about 6 to 100, were healthy Caucasians from Russia. This sample also appeared in a second study, on T cells of mothers and their children. That source notes: The sample comes from 8 or 9 healthy Caucasian donors: mothers and children.

The sequence was obtained from a boy younger than 10 in good health. What was sequenced was blood. The rearrangement links TRBV2 to TRBJ2-3, with TRBD1 matching over 12 bases. As DNA, the CDR3 is TGTGCCAGCAGTGAAGGGGGACAGGGGGCCTTTGCGCAGTATTTT. This encodes CASSEGGQGAFAQYF.